This TCR beta chain was recorded in a study of blood T cell repertoires in COVID-19. Study background: PBMCs, B-cell-depleted T cells, or T cells were the source of the cDNA or gDNA that made up the material.

The germline CDR1 and CDR2 sequences are MNHEY and SMNVEV (reference sequence). This CDR3 has 14 residues. J was trimmed by 10 bases and V by 4 bases; bases with no gene match: 10. Authors' data handling: Scientists estimated how many nucleated cells there were by amplifying reference gene primers. Clones were read by immunoSEQ multiplex PCR, and TCRdb kept only the in-frame ones, dropping some. V and J calls and clone size are as listed in that table; D and trimming were resolved from the DNA. The sample yields around 110,000 clones, 80% seen once. Specimen: peripheral blood. The receptor was isolated from a man between 65 and 80 years old with acute or convalescent COVID-19. The rearrangement links TRBV27 to TRBJ1-2; 9 bases align to TRBD1. CDR3 bases: TGTGCCAGCAGTTACCGGGAAACAGGGGGCGACTACACCTTC. This encodes CASSYRETGGDYTF.